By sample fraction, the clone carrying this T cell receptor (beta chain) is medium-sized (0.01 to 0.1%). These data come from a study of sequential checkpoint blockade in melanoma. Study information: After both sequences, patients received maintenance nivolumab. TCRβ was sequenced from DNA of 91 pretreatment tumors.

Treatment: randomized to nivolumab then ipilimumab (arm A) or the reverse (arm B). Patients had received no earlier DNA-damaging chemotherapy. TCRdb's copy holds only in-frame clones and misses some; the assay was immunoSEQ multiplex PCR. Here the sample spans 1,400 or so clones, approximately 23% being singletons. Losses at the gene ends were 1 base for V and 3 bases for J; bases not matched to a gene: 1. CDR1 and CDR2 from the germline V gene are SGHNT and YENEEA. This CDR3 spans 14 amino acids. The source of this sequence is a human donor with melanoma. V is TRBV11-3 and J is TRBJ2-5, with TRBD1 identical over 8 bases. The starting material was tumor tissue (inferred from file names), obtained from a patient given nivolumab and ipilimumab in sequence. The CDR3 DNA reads TGTGCCAGCAGCTTAGTGGGACAGGAAGAGACCCAGTACTTC. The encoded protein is CASSLVGQEETQYF.